This T cell receptor beta chain comes out of a study of graft-versus-host responses after intestinal transplantation. CDR1 and CDR2 from the germline V gene are GTSNPN and SVGIG (reference sequence). The CDR3 spans 16 residues. V lost 3 bases to trimming and J lost 5 bases, with 22 bases between them. A note on this clone: No antigen is known for it.

The assay was immunoSEQ multiplex PCR, and TCRdb's table has in-frame clones only and misses some. This table has around 100,000 clones, over 85% appearing once. The sample consisted of unstimulated CD4+ T cells sorted from spleen or lymph node cells, taken before transplant. This receptor was taken from a human donor who was the organ donor for an intestinal transplant. The gene calls are TRBV30 and TRBJ1-2; tentative D call: TRBD1 (5 bases). CDR3 nucleotide sequence: TGTGCCTGGAGAGACCTTGTTTGGGGCTCAGGGTATGGCTACACCTTC. Its protein is CAWRDLVWGSGYGYTF.